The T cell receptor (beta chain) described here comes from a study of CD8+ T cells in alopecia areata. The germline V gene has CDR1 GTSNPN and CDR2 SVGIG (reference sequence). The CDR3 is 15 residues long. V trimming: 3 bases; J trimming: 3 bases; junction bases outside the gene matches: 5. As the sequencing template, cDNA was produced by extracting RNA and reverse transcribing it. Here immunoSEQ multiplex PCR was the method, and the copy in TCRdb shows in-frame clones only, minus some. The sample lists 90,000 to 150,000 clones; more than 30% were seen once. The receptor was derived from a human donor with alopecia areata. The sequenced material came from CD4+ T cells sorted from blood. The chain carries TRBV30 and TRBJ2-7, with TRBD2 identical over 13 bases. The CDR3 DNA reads TGTGCCTGGAGCGCTGGACTAGCGGGAGTCTACGAGCAGTACTTC. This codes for CAWSAGLAGVYEQYF.